The TCR beta chain under discussion was sequenced for a study of blood T cell repertoires in COVID-19. Study-level background: From the United States, Italy and Spain came samples of acute and convalescent COVID-19. The analysed material was cDNA or gDNA that came from T cells, B-cell-depleted T cells, or PBMCs.

Germline values: CDR1 LGHDT, CDR2 YNNKEL (reference sequence). The CDR3 is made up of 16 amino acids. V gave up 4 bases and J gave up 3 bases; unmatched junction bases: 4. Original handling: Cell counts per sample came from amplifying reference gene primers. The data were produced by immunoSEQ multiplex PCR, yet TCRdb's version contains in-frame clones alone and is incomplete. V, J and clone size derive from that table, while D and trimming were established from the DNA sequence. The sample shows over 250,000 clones, approximately 89% of them seen only once. Material for sequencing was peripheral blood. This clonotype originated in a woman aged 55-70 years with acute or convalescent COVID-19. The V gene is TRBV3-1 (or the pseudogene TRBV3-2), the J gene TRBJ2-3; 13 bases map to TRBD2. The CDR3 DNA is TGTGCCAGCAGCCCCCAGACTAGCGGGGGGACAGATACGCAGTATTTT. Protein: CASSPQTSGGTDTQYF.